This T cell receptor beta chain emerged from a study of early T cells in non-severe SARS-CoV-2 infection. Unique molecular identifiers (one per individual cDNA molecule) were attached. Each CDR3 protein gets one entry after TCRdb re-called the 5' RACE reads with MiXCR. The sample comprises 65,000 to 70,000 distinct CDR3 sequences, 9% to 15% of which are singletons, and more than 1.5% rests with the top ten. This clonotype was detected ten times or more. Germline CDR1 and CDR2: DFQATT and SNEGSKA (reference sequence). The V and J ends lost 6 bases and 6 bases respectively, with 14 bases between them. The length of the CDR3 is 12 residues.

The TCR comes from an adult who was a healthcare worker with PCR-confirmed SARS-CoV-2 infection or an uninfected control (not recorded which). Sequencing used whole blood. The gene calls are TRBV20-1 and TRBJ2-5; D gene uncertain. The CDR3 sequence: CSAPARVKTQYF. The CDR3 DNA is TGCAGTGCCCCGGCAAGGGTAAAGACCCAGTACTTC.